This TCR beta chain was sequenced in a study of PD-L1 blockade in urothelial cancer. Measured with immunoSEQ multiplex PCR; TCRdb has only the in-frame clones, and not every one. The sample lists more than 75,000 clones, over 90% occurring once. The CDR3 loop spans 15 amino acids. The V end was cut by 3 bases, the J end by 5 bases, with 17 bases between. The germline CDR1 and CDR2 sequences are GTSNPN and SVGIG (reference sequence). This specimen consisted of PBMCs, obtained around atezolizumab (anti-PD-L1) treatment. V usage is TRBV30 and J usage is TRBJ2-1, with D unresolved. The source is a man aged 60-69 years with urothelial cancer. The CDR3, as DNA: TGTGCCTGGAGGGGTACGACATGGCTTGACAATGAGCAGTTCTTC. This codes for CAWRGTTWLDNEQFF.